This T cell receptor (beta chain) was captured by sequencing in a study of T cell responses to AZD1222 COVID-19 vaccine. The CDR3 is 12 residues long. Trimming took 2 bases from V and 5 from J, leaving 7 bases between them. Germline lookup yields CDR1 KGHSH and CDR2 LQKENI. TCRdb keeps only in-frame clones here, not all; method: immunoSEQ multiplex PCR. The data contain about 85,000 clones, 88% of them singletons. Study-wide points: The span of vaccine-associated CD4 TCRs extended across spike, with dominance at 160-218 and 743-854. Every sample of the repertoires postdated the peak T cell response.

For this clone: Its antigen is as yet unknown.

Source: peripheral blood, taken on day 0 of MenACWY control vaccination. The rearrangement uses TRBV18 and TRBJ2-7; no definite D call. This clonotype was obtained from an adult in good health. The CDR3 DNA follows: TGTGCCAGCTCACCATCAAGTGACGAGCAGTACTTC. It yields the protein CASSPSSDEQYF.